This TCR beta chain is drawn from a study of post-analysis software for immune sequencing data. Points from the study as a whole: There were a few TRBV segments more frequent in patients than controls, and TRBV5-6, TRBV5-1 and TRBV20-1 were among them.

Germline V gives CDR1 ENHRY, CDR2 SYGVKD. Trimming left V 9 bases short and J 5 bases short, with 11 bases between. The CDR3 sequence is 11 residues long. Only a few counts were recorded for this clonotype. Its matching antigen is unknown. Prepared libraries of TCR beta cDNA carried unique molecular identifiers. One entry per CDR3 protein results from TCRdb running MiXCR on the PCR reads. The sample holds roughly 800,000 distinct CDR3 sequences, about 50% seen once. The specimen sequenced was blood. V and J are TRBV10-3 and TRBJ2-7; D gene ambiguous. The receptor's source is a girl aged 10-17 years with multiple sclerosis. CDR3 bases: TGTGCCATGGGGTTTAATAACGAGCAGTACTTC. Amino acid sequence: CAMGFNNEQYF.